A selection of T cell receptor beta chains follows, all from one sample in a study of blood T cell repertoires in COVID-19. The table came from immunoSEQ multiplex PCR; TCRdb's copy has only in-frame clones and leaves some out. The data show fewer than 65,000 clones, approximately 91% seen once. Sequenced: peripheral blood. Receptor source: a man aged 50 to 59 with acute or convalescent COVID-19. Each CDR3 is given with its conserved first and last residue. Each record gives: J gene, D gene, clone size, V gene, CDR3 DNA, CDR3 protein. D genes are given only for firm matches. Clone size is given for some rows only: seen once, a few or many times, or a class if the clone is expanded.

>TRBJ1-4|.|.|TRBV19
TGTGCCAGTAGTACCTTTGGGGAGTCCGGTCATGAAAAACTGTTTTTT
CASSTFGESGHEKLFF
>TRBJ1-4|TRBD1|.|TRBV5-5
TGTGCCAGCAGCTCGGAATACAGGGGACAATACGAAAAACTGTTTTTT
CASSSEYRGQYEKLFF
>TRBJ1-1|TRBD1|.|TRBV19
TGTGCCAGTAGTACCGGACAGGAGAACACTGAAGCTTTCTTT
CASSTGQENTEAFF
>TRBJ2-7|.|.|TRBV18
TGTGCCAGCTCCCGGACAGACTACGAGCAGTACTTC
CASSRTDYEQYF
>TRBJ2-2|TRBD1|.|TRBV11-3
TGTGCCAGCAGCTTTCAGACAGGGCCCCGAACCGGGGAGCTGTTTTTT
CASSFQTGPRTGELFF
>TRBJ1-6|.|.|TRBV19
TGTGCCAGTAGTATAGTGAGAGGGAATTCACCCCTCCACTTT
CASSIVRGNSPLHF
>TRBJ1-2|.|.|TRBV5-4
TGTGCCAGCAGCTTGAGGGGCGTGGGCCGGGCTTTC
CASSLRGVGRAF
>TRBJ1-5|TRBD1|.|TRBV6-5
TGTGCCAGCACCACGGGACAGATTCTTAATCAGCCCCAGCATTTT
CASTTGQILNQPQHF
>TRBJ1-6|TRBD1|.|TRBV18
TGTGCCAGCTCGGCAAACAGGGGCCCCCCTATGGAGACTAATAATTCACCCCTCCACTTT
CASSANRGPPMETNNSPLHF
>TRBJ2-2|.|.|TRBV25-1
TGTGCCAGCAGTGAATCGTGGGGGCACACCGGGGAGCTGTTTTTT
CASSESWGHTGELFF
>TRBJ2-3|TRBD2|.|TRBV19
TGTGCCAGTAGTATAGGGGAAGCGGGGATAGATACGCAGTATTTT
CASSIGEAGIDTQYF
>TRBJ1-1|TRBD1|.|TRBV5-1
TGCGCCAGCAGCCGCCTACAGGGGAGGAACACTGAAGCTTTCTTT
CASSRLQGRNTEAFF
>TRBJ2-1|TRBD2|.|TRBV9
TGTGCCAGCAGCGAAGCCGGGACTAGCGGATACAATGAGCAGTTCTTC
CASSEAGTSGYNEQFF
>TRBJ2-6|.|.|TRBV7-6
TGTGCCAGCAGCTTAGTTGGGTTCGGGTACTCTGGGGCCAACGTCCTGACTTTC
CASSLVGFGYSGANVLTF
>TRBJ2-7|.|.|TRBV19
TGTGCCAGTGCTCTGGGGCACGAGCAGTACTTC
CASALGHEQYF
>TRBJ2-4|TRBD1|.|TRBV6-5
TGTGCCAGCGGAAATACAGGGGGCGCCAAAAACATTCAGTACTTC
CASGNTGGAKNIQYF
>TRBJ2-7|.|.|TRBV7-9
TGTGCCAGCAGCTTAGCCGGCGACAGGCAAGGCGAGCAGTACTTC
CASSLAGDRQGEQYF
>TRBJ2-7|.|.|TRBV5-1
TGCGCCAGCAGCTCCCGGTCAGGGGATAGCTCCTACGAGCAGTACTTC
CASSSRSGDSSYEQYF
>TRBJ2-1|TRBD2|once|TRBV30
TGTGCCTGGTCAGCGGGAGACCATGAGCAGTTCTTC
CAWSAGDHEQFF
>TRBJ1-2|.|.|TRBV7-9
TGTGCCAGCAGCTTATCCGGCATCGGGTCCTATGGCTACACCTTC
CASSLSGIGSYGYTF
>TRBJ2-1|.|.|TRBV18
TGTGCCAGCTCCCCGACTAGCTCCTACAATGAGCAGTTCTTC
CASSPTSSYNEQFF
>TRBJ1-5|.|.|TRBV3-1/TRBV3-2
TGTGCCAGCGGCCGGGCCGGCAATCAGCCCCAGCATTTT
CASGRAGNQPQHF
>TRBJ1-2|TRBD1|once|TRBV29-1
TGCAGCGTGGGGGTAGGACAGGGGTCCGGCTACACCTTC
CSVGVGQGSGYTF
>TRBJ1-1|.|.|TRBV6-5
TGTGCCAGCAGTCACGACAGAAAGAACACTGAAGCTTTCTTT
CASSHDRKNTEAFF
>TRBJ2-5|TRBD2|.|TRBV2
TGTGCCAGCAGTCTCCTGACTAGCTCGTCCCTCGAGACCCAGTACTTC
CASSLLTSSSLETQYF
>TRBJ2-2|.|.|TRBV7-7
TGTGCCAGCAGCCTACTTGAAGGCGGGATGCGAACCGGGGAGCTGTTTTTT
CASSLLEGGMRTGELFF
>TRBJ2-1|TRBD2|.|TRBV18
TGTGCCAGCTCACCACCTGGGAGGGGAAAGAGAGGCACTGAGCAGTTCTTC
CASSPPGRGKRGTEQFF
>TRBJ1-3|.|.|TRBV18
TGTGCCAGCTCACCCCCTGACGGCGGTAAATCAGGAAACACCATATATTTT
CASSPPDGGKSGNTIYF
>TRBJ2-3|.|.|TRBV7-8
TGTGCCAGCAGCTTACTACTAGTGACAGATACGCAGTATTTT
CASSLLLVTDTQYF
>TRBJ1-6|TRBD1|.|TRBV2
TGTGCCAGCAGTACAGGGGAAAGGGTAGATTCACCCCTCCACTTT
CASSTGERVDSPLHF